This T cell receptor (beta chain) was sequenced in a study of T cells after yellow fever vaccination. This clonotype was detected many times. Its antigen is currently unknown. CDR1 and CDR2 from the germline V gene are WSHSY and SAAADI. The CDR3 has 13 residues. The V and J ends lost 4 bases and 2 bases respectively, with 9 bases between them. TCRdb ran MiXCR on the 5' RACE reads and lists one entry per CDR3 protein. The sample gives roughly 330,000 distinct CDR3 sequences, 3% to 4.5% of which show up once; 20% to 25% is in the top ten. Points from the study as a whole: Shared CD4/CD8 clonotypes were a small share, likely from convergent recombination. On re-exposure, the response was weaker but peaked faster, at day 5 versus 15.

The gene calls are TRBV10-2 and TRBJ2-7; D gene uncertain. This TCR was sampled from a young man who received the YFV17D yellow fever vaccine. Sequencing was performed on PBMCs, taken 5 days after the yellow fever booster vaccination. The CDR3 protein is CASSAFTPYEQYF. The CDR3 coding sequence is TGCGCCAGCAGTGCTTTCACCCCCTACGAGCAGTACTTC.